This T cell receptor (beta chain) is from a study of cytomegalovirus exposure and HLA in healthy donors. Findings and limits, study-wide: Listed as cytomegalovirus-associated were 150 or so TCR beta chains. Earlier findings revealed that most TCR beta V segments proved productive either about 87% or about 30% of the time.

Germline V lookup: CDR1 LNHDA, CDR2 SQIVND (reference sequence). V was shortened by 3 bases and J by 7 bases, with 19 bases between the two germline ends. The CDR3 runs to 16 residues. PCR primers comprised 60 Vbeta and 13 Jbeta primers. The table came from immunoSEQ multiplex PCR; TCRdb's copy has only in-frame clones and leaves some out. The table has about 160,000 clones, 60% to 80% seen once. This clone was picked up one time. Antigen unknown. In nominal health when sampled, donors likely had unrecorded immune exposures nonetheless. Sequencing was performed on PBMCs. The sequence was obtained from a man aged 25 to 40 in good health and CMV-seropositive. The gene calls are TRBV19 and TRBJ2-1; possible D gene TRBD2, 6 bases. CDR3 amino acids: CASSMFFGDGGNEQFF. CDR3 DNA sequence: TGTGCCAGTAGTATGTTCTTCGGTGACGGGGGTAATGAGCAGTTCTTC.